Below, 7 T cell receptor beta chains from the same sample are listed, as sequenced in a study of shared clonotypes between healthy human individuals. The repertoire was sequenced with immunoSEQ multiplex PCR; TCRdb's copy has only in-frame clones and lacks some. The table has around 2.1 million clones, about 92% seen once. It was CD45RO-negative cells, positively selected for CCR7, that made up naive CD8 cells, with terminally differentiated effector memory CD45RA+ cells excluded. The sample was naive CD8+ T cells from PBMCs. The source of these receptors is a man between 18 and 29 years old in good health. Some clones in this sample may be carry-over from other donors' samples.

The CDR3 protein is CASSYSGLAEQFF. The CDR3 DNA reads TGTGCCAGCAGTTACTCCGGCCTAGCGGAGCAGTTCTTC. V and J are TRBV6-5 and TRBJ2-1, with a weak D call TRBD2 (6 bases). Germline CDR1 and CDR2: MNHEY and SVGAGI. The V and J ends lost 0 bases and 10 bases respectively, with 10 bases between them. The CDR3 totals 13 residues.

A remark on this clone: Different DNA sequences within this sample yield the same CDR3. The rearrangement uses TRBV27 and TRBJ2-2; the D is unclear. Germline values: CDR1 MNHEY, CDR2 SMNVEV (reference sequence). This CDR3 is 13 amino acids long. V lost 2 bases to trimming and J lost 6 bases, with 7 bases between them. CDR3 in DNA: TGTGCCAGCAGTTTAATGGGTTCCGGGGAGCTGTTTTTT. Translating it yields CASSLMGSGELFF.

This chain connects TRBV15 to TRBJ2-1, with D tentatively TRBD2 (5 bases). Germline values: CDR1 LNHNV, CDR2 YYDKDF (reference sequence). The V end lost 1 base, the J end lost 10 bases, and 11 bases lay between the germline ends. The CDR3 is 13 amino acids. The CDR3 sequence is CATSRVLAGEQFF. CDR3 coding DNA: TGTGCCACCAGCAGAGTCTTGGCGGGCGAGCAGTTCTTC.

This chain uses TRBV7-6 with TRBJ1-5; the D is unclear. V gave up 5 bases and J gave up 3 bases, with 14 bases separating them. In germline, CDR1 is SGHVS, CDR2 FNYEAQ. The CDR3 extends over 15 amino acids. The CDR3 DNA reads as TGTGCCAGCAGCCCAGAACCCGGGTTCAATCAGCCCCAGCATTTT. This encodes CASSPEPGFNQPQHF.

V and J are TRBV9 and TRBJ1-4, with 7 bases identical to TRBD1. V lost 4 bases and J lost 6; bases outside the gene matches: 9. From germline, CDR1 is SGDLS and CDR2 YYNGEE. The CDR3 contains 15 residues. The CDR3 is CASSIQGGVDEKLFF. The CDR3 DNA follows: TGTGCCAGCAGCATCCAGGGGGGCGTTGATGAAAAACTGTTTTTT.

J is TRBJ1-1 and V is TRBV7-2; D is unresolved. Deletions cut 3 bases from V and 3 bases from J, with 14 bases between. Looked up from germline, CDR1 is SGHTA and CDR2 is FQGNSA. The CDR3 consists of 15 residues. The CDR3 reads CASSLGTTRDTEAFF. Here the CDR3 DNA reads TGTGCCAGCAGCTTGGGTACCACCCGGGACACTGAAGCTTTCTTT.

The V and J genes are TRBV14 and TRBJ2-7; no firm D call. The ends were cut back, 3 bases at V and 4 bases at J, with 16 bases in the middle. Germline V gives CDR1 SGHDN, CDR2 FVKESK. CDR3 size: 15 residues. As DNA, the CDR3 is TGTGCCAGCAGCCATCACATGGTTTGGCTTTACGAGCAGTACTTC. It translates to CASSHHMVWLYEQYF.